This is a list of T cell receptor beta chains from one sample in a study of CD4 T cells in relation to SARS-CoV-2 and coronaviruses. These receptors' antigens are unknown. Assay used: immunoSEQ multiplex PCR; TCRdb lists only in-frame clones, some missing. The repertoire holds tens of thousands of clones, 84% seen once, with roughly 1.2% in the top ten. What was sequenced was naive CD4+ T cells from PBMCs, cultured in vitro. These receptors all stem from an adult with COVID-19. Both conserved end residues are part of each CDR3. Each record gives: D gene, V gene, CDR3 length, clone size, CDR3 protein. The D gene is left open where the match is weak. The size field is filled for only some rows; it gives once, few, many or a size class.

-	TRBV6-5	12	-	CASSRLRAEQYF
-	TRBV10-3	12	-	CAISEPNNEQFF
-	TRBV20-1	15	-	CSASSGSSGANVLTF
-	TRBV7-7	13	few	CASSSDSLSEQYF
-	TRBV29-1	14	-	CSVAGTSSYNEQFF
TRBD1	TRBV11-2	18	-	CASGGGTGVSGRPDTQYF
TRBD2	TRBV5-1	15	few	CASKSGLAVWYEQFF
-	TRBV29-1	13	-	CSVENRHTGELFF
-	TRBV28	17	-	CASSLRGPGVRLRTQYF
-	TRBV19	14	-	CASSIVAGTGELFF